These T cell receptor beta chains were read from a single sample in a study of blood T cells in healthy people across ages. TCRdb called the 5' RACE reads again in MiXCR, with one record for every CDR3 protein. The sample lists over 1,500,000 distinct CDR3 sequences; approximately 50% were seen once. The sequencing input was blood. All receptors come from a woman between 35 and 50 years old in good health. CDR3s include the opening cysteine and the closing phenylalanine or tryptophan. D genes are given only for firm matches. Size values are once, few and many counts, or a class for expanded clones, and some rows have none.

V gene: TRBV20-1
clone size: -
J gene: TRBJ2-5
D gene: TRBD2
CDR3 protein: CSAKGRRRGGPQETQYF
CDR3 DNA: TGCAGTGCTAAGGGTCGGCGGCGGGGGGGTCCCCAAGAGACCCAGTACTTC

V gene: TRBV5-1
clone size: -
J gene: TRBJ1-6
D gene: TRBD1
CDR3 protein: CASSQRRDRESNSPLHF
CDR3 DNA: TGCGCCAGCAGCCAGCGCCGGGACAGGGAGAGTAATTCACCCCTCCACTTT

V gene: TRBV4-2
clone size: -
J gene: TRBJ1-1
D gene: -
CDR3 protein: CASSPLPKNTEAFF
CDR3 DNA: TGTGCCAGCAGCCCTCTCCCCAAGAACACTGAAGCTTTCTTT

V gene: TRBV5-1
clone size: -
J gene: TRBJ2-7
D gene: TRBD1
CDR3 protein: CASSWDRVHLYEQYF
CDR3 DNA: TGCGCCAGCAGCTGGGACAGGGTGCATCTCTACGAGCAGTACTTC

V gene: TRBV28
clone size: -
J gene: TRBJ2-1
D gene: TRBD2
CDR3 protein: CASSSSAGTSSLGRYNEQFF
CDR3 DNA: TGCGCCAGCAGTTCTTCAGCCGGGACTAGCAGTTTGGGACGCTACAATGAGCAGTTCTTC

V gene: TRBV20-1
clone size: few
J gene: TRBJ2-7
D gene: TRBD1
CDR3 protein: CSASPAQILNPRQGVWEQYF
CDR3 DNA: TGCAGTGCTAGCCCCGCCCAGATTCTAAATCCGAGACAGGGTGTATGGGAGCAGTACTTC

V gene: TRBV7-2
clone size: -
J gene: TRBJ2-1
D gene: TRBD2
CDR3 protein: CASSLGALAGEYNEQFF
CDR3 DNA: TGTGCCAGCAGCTTAGGGGCACTAGCGGGGGAGTACAATGAGCAGTTCTTC

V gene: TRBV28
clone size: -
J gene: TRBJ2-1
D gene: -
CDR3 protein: CASSLFMDEQFF
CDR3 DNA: TGTGCCAGCAGTTTATTTATGGATGAGCAGTTCTTC

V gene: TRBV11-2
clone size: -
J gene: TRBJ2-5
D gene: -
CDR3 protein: CASSKRSSPGGGEQYF
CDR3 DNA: TGTGCCAGCAGCAAACGGTCGTCCCCAGGTGGGGGTGAGCAGTACTTC

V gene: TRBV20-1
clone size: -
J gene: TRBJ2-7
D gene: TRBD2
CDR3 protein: CSAPGGGSGGPYEQYF
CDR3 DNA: TGCAGTGCCCCCGGGGGTGGTAGCGGGGGTCCGTACGAGCAGTACTTC

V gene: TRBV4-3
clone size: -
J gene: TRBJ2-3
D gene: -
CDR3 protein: CASSHRDFPLYF
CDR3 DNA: TGCGCCAGCAGCCATAGGGACTTCCCACTGTATTTT

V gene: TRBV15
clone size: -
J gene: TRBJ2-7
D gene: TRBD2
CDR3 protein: CATSRALAGGRFEQYF
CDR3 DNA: TGTGCCACCAGCAGAGCACTAGCGGGGGGCAGATTCGAGCAGTACTTC

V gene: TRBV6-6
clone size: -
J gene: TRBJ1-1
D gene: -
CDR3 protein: CASSFMGGTEAFF
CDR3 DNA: TGTGCCAGCAGTTTTATGGGTGGCACTGAAGCTTTCTTT

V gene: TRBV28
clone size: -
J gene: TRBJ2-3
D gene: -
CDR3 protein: CASSLRQSRQDTRYF
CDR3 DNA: TGTGCCAGCAGTTTACGGCAGAGTCGGCAAGATACGCGGTATTTT

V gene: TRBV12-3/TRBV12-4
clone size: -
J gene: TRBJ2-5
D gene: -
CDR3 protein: CASSSAPTSETQYF
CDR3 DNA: TGTGCCAGCAGTTCCGCCCCTACCAGCGAGACCCAGTACTTC

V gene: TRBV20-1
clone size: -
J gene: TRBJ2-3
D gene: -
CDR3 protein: CSASGIVADTQYF
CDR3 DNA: TGCAGTGCTAGTGGTATTGTAGCAGATACGCAGTATTTT

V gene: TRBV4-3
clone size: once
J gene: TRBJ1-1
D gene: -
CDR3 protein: CASGQELRPNTEAFF
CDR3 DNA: TGCGCCAGCGGCCAAGAGCTCAGGCCGAACACTGAAGCTTTCTTT

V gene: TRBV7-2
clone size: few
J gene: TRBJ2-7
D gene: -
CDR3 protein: CASSLWRYEQYF
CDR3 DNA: TGTGCCAGCAGCTTATGGCGCTACGAGCAGTACTTC

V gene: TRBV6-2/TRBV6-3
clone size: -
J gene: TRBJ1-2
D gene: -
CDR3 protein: CASSLDSGRYGYTF
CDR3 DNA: TGTGCCAGCAGTTTGGACTCTGGCCGCTATGGCTACACCTTC

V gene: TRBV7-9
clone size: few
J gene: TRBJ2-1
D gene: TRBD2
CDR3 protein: CASSLHGSGGGYNEQFF
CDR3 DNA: TGTGCCAGCAGCTTACATGGTAGCGGGGGAGGATACAATGAGCAGTTCTTC

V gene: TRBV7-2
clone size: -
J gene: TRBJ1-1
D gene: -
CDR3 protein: CASSPLRARDEAFF
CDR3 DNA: TGTGCCAGCAGCCCTCTCAGGGCCAGGGATGAAGCTTTCTTT

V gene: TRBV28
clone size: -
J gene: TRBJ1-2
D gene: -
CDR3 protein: CASSLLGGMGYGYTF
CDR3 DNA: TGTGCCAGCAGTTTATTGGGAGGAATGGGCTATGGCTACACCTTC

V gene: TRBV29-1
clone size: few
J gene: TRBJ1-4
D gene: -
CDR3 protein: CSVAVESEKLFF
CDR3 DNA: TGCAGCGTTGCAGTGGAGTCGGAAAAACTGTTTTTT

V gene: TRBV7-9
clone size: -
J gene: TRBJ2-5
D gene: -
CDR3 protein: CASSLYISEGTVYQETQYF
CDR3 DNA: TGTGCCAGCAGCTTATATATCTCGGAGGGGACAGTCTACCAAGAGACCCAGTACTTC

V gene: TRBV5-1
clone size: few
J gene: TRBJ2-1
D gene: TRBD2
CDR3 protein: CASSLWAGGDYNEQFF
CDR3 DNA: TGCGCCAGCAGCTTGTGGGCCGGGGGGGACTACAATGAGCAGTTCTTC

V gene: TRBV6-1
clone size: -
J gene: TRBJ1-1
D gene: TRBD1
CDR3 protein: CASSVDRADTEAFF
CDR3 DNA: TGTGCCAGCAGTGTGGACAGGGCGGACACTGAAGCTTTCTTT

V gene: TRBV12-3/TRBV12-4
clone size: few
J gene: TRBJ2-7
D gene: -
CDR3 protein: CASSLQGPTGEQYF
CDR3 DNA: TGTGCCAGCAGCCTTCAAGGCCCGACGGGCGAGCAGTACTTC

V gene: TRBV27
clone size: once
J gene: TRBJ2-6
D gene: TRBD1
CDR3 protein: CASSFTGVLLSGANVLTF
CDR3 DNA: TGTGCCAGCAGTTTTACAGGGGTTCTCCTCTCTGGGGCCAACGTCCTGACTTTC

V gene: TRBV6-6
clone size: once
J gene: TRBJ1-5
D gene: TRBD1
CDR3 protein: CASSSADRDNQPQHF
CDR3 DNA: TGTGCCAGCAGTTCCGCGGACAGGGACAATCAGCCCCAGCATTTT

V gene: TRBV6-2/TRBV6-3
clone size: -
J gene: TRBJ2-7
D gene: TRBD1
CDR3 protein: CTSTVAGTGGEQYF
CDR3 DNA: TGTACCAGCACCGTAGCCGGGACAGGGGGCGAGCAGTACTTC

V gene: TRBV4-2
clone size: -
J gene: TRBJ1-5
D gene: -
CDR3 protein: CASSQERLQQPQHF
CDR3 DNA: TGTGCCAGCAGCCAAGAAAGGTTACAACAGCCCCAGCATTTT

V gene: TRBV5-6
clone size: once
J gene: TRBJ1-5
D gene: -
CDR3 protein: CASSYGDAGLTQPQHF
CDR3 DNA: TGTGCCAGCAGCTATGGGGACGCCGGTTTGACTCAGCCCCAGCATTTT

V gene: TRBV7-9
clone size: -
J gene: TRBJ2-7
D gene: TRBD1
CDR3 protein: CASSFGRLGQQFYEQYF
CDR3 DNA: TGTGCCAGCAGCTTCGGACGGTTGGGACAGCAATTCTACGAGCAGTACTTC

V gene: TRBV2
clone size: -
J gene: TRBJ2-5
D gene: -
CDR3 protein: CASSEEQRETQYF
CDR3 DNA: TGTGCCAGCAGTGAAGAACAACGGGAGACCCAGTACTTC

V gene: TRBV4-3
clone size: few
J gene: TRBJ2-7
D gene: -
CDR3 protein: CASSQALAPYEQYF
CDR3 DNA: TGCGCCAGCAGCCAAGCGCTAGCGCCCTACGAGCAGTACTTC

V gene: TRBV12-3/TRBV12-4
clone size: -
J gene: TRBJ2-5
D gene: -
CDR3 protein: CASSLEGPPQETQYF
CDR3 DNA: TGTGCCAGCAGTTTAGAGGGCCCTCCCCAAGAGACCCAGTACTTC

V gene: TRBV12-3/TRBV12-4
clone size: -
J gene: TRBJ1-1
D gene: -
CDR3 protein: CASRTDRTLTEAFF
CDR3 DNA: TGTGCCAGCAGGACCGACAGGACTCTCACTGAAGCTTTCTTT

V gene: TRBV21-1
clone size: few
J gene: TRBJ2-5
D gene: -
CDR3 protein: CASRPRMGRQETQYF
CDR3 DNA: TGTGCCAGCCGACCGAGGATGGGAAGACAAGAGACCCAGTACTTC

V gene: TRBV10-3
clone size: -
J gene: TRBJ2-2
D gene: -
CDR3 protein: CAISELWTNTGELFF
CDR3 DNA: TGTGCCATCAGTGAGCTCTGGACGAACACCGGGGAGCTGTTTTTT

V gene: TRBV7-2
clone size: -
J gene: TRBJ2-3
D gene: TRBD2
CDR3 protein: CASSLESLGGGANTQYF
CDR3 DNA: TGTGCCAGCAGCTTAGAATCCCTTGGCGGGGGGGCCAACACGCAGTATTTT

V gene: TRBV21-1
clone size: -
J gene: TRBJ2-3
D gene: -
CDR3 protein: CASSQGLAGGTEYF
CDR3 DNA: TGTGCCAGCAGCCAGGGACTAGCGGGGGGCACCGAGTATTTT

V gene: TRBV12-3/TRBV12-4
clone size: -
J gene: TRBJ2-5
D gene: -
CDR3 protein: CASRRGDWYQETQYF
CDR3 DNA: TGTGCCAGCAGACGGGGAGATTGGTACCAAGAGACCCAGTACTTC

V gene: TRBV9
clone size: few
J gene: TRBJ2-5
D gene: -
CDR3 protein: CASSVGTVAKETQYF
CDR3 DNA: TGTGCCAGCAGCGTAGGGACCGTGGCGAAAGAGACCCAGTACTTC

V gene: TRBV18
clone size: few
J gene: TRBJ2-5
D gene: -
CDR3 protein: CASSPLSGSIQETQYF
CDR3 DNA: TGTGCCAGCTCACCACTTTCCGGGAGCATACAAGAGACCCAGTACTTC

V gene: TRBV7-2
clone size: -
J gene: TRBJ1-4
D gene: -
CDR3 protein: CASSLMPGARANEKLFF
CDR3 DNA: TGTGCCAGCAGCTTAATGCCGGGGGCGCGAGCTAATGAAAAACTGTTTTTT

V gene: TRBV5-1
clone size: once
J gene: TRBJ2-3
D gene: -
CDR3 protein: CASSGQSLSTDTQYF
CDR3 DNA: TGCGCCAGCAGCGGACAGAGCTTAAGCACAGATACGCAGTATTTT

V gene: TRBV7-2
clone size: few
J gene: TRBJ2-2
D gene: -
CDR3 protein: CATRLNANTGELFF
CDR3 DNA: TGTGCCACCCGACTGAATGCGAACACCGGGGAGCTGTTTTTT

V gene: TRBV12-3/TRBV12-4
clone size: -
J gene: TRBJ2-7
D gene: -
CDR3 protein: CASSLEDIYDEQYF
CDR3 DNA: TGTGCCAGCAGTTTAGAGGATATCTACGACGAGCAGTACTTC

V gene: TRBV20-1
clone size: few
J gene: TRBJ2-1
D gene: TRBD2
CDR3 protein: CSAVLTGGAINEQFF
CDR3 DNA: TGCAGTGCCGTCCTGACGGGGGGGGCTATAAATGAGCAGTTCTTC

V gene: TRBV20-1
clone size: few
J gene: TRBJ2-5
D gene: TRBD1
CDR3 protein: CSARRGTAQETQYF
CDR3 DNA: TGCAGTGCTAGAAGGGGGACAGCCCAAGAGACCCAGTACTTC

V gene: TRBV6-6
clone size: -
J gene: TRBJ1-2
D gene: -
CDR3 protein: CASVEGNYGYTF
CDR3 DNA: TGTGCCAGCGTGGAAGGGAACTATGGCTACACCTTC

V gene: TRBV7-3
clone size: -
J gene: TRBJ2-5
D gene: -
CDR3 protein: CASSPQGLHQETQYF
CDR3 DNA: TGTGCCAGCAGCCCCCAAGGACTTCACCAAGAGACCCAGTACTTC

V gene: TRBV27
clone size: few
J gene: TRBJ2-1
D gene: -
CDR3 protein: CASSRFTAGHEQFF
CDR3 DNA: TGTGCCAGCAGCCGCTTTACGGCGGGGCATGAGCAGTTCTTC

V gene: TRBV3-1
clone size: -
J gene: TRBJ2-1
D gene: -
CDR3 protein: CASSPPGVGYNEQFF
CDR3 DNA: TGTGCCAGCAGTCCCCCGGGGGTCGGGTACAATGAGCAGTTCTTC

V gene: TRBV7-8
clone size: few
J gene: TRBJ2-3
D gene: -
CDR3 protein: CASSLTISTDTQYF
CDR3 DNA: TGTGCCAGCAGCTTAACCATTAGCACAGATACGCAGTATTTT